This T cell receptor beta chain was sequenced during a study of PD-1 blockade in classical Hodgkin lymphoma. Across the study: A 3 mg/kg intravenous dose of nivolumab was received by patients every 2 weeks.

A remark on this clone: Its antigen is still unknown.

Using immunoSEQ multiplex PCR, the repertoire was profiled, and TCRdb retains in-frame clones only, with some absent. The sample yields about 30,000 clones, about 85% seen once. Brentuximab vedotin exposure varied among the patients, all of whom had relapsed after autologous stem cell transplantation. With magnetic negative selection, CD4+ T cells were purified from PBMCs that had been thawed. Study-level findings and limits: CD4+ TCR diversity, unlike CD8+, rose significantly by C4D1. What caused the repertoire differences, perhaps disease activity or prior therapy, remains undefined. Patients who responded completely had about the same baseline diversity as newly diagnosed patients.

Germline CDR1 is SGHAT and CDR2 is FQNNGV. V lost 3 bases and J 0 bases, leaving 15 bases between the germline ends. CDR3 length: 16 amino acids. The chain has TRBV11-2 and TRBJ2-7; possible D gene TRBD2, 6 bases. Source: CD4+ T cells from blood, taken at baseline. The TCR sequence derives from a human donor with classical Hodgkin lymphoma. The CDR3 coding sequence is TGTGCCAGCAGCTTGACTAGAGGGTTTCCCTCCTACGAGCAGTACTTC. It encodes CASSLTRGFPSYEQYF.